The clone carrying this TCR beta chain was observed a single time. Libraries were prepared by immunoSEQ multiplex PCR; TCRdb keeps only in-frame clonotypes and omits some of them. The table includes around 300,000 clones, nearly 90% detected once. Trimming at V came to 4 bases and at J to 3 bases, leaving 5 bases not matched to a gene. The germline gives CDR1 SEHNR, CDR2 FQNEAQ (reference sequence). This CDR3 region has 14 residues. The sample originates from a study of blood T cell repertoires in COVID-19. Input material: PBMCs or T cells enriched from blood (not recorded which). The sequence was obtained from a woman under 30 with acute COVID-19. The chain is built from TRBV7-9 and TRBJ2-7; 8 nucleotides line up with TRBD1. CDR3 protein: CASSSWTGSYEQYF. The CDR3 coding sequence is TGTGCCAGCAGCTCGTGGACAGGGAGCTACGAGCAGTACTTC.